This T cell receptor beta chain was observed in a study of CD8 T cells in ankylosing spondylitis. One entry per CDR3 protein results from TCRdb running MiXCR on the 5' RACE reads. This sample carries roughly 190,000 distinct CDR3 sequences, 10% to 15% of them seen once, and the ten largest clones take about 15%. The CDR3 is 15 residues long. Germline loops: CDR1 MNHEY, CDR2 SVGAGI. V lost 0 bases to trimming and J lost 4 bases, with 12 bases between them. This TCR derives from a male donor with ankylosing spondylitis or in good health (not recorded which). The sample taken for sequencing was blood, either unsorted or a sorted T cell fraction (not recorded which). The V gene is TRBV6-5, the J gene TRBJ1-1; D may be TRBD1 (5 bases). Written as DNA, the CDR3 is TGTGCCAGCAGTTACTCGGGGCACGGTAGCACTGAAGCTTTCTTT. Protein sequence: CASSYSGHGSTEAFF.